This is a list of T cell receptor beta chains from one sample in a study of blood T cell repertoires in COVID-19. The protocol was immunoSEQ multiplex PCR, while the TCRdb copy is restricted to in-frame clones and leaves out a portion. The sample yields 300,000 to 450,000 clones, around 87% seen once. Specimen: PBMCs or T cells enriched from blood (not recorded which). The receptors were sampled from a man aged 35 to 55 in a cohort exposed to, infected with or recovered from COVID-19 (not recorded which). Each CDR3 is given with its conserved first and last residue. The order of the fields is J gene, clone size, D gene, V gene, CDR3 DNA, CDR3 protein. The D gene is left open where the match is weak. Clone sizes are given selectively: once, few, many, or a class where the clone is expanded.

j_call: TRBJ1-1; clone_size: .; d_call: .; v_call: TRBV3-1/TRBV3-2; cdr3_nt: TGTGCCAGCAGCCAGCCCGAGCAGGGGCCGGGTACTGAAGCTTTCTTT; cdr3_aa: CASSQPEQGPGTEAFF
j_call: TRBJ2-7; clone_size: .; d_call: .; v_call: TRBV23-1; cdr3_nt: TGCGCCAGCAGTCAACAGCCACTGGGAGGGGGCGAGCAGTACTTC; cdr3_aa: CASSQQPLGGGEQYF
j_call: TRBJ2-1; clone_size: .; d_call: TRBD1; v_call: TRBV7-9; cdr3_nt: TGTGCCAGCAGCTTAGGACAGGGGACTTACAATGAGCAGTTCTTC; cdr3_aa: CASSLGQGTYNEQFF
j_call: TRBJ1-2; clone_size: .; d_call: .; v_call: TRBV5-4; cdr3_nt: TGTGCCAGCAGCCCAAGACTTGACGGATATGGCTACACCTTC; cdr3_aa: CASSPRLDGYGYTF
j_call: TRBJ1-2; clone_size: .; d_call: .; v_call: TRBV7-8; cdr3_nt: TGTGCCAGCAGCTTGAGTTATATGGACTATGGCTACACCTTC; cdr3_aa: CASSLSYMDYGYTF
j_call: TRBJ2-1; clone_size: .; d_call: .; v_call: TRBV6-1; cdr3_nt: TGTGCCAGCAGTGAACCCCCCGTCCATGAGCAGTTCTTC; cdr3_aa: CASSEPPVHEQFF
j_call: TRBJ1-1; clone_size: .; d_call: TRBD1; v_call: TRBV18; cdr3_nt: TGTGCCAGCTCACCATCGGGACAGGCTGAAGCTTTCTTT; cdr3_aa: CASSPSGQAEAFF
j_call: TRBJ1-4; clone_size: .; d_call: TRBD1; v_call: TRBV29-1; cdr3_nt: TGCAGCGTTAGGACAGGGTCTGAAAAACTGTTTTTT; cdr3_aa: CSVRTGSEKLFF
j_call: TRBJ1-1; clone_size: .; d_call: .; v_call: TRBV30; cdr3_nt: TGTGCCTGGACCCACGGGGGTATTGGGGCCACTGAAGCTTTCTTT; cdr3_aa: CAWTHGGIGATEAFF
j_call: TRBJ1-1; clone_size: .; d_call: .; v_call: TRBV7-8; cdr3_nt: TGTGCCAGCAGCTTAGTGGGAGGACTTCCCGGCATGAACACTGAAGCTTTCTTT; cdr3_aa: CASSLVGGLPGMNTEAFF
j_call: TRBJ2-5; clone_size: .; d_call: .; v_call: TRBV5-4; cdr3_nt: TGTGCCAGCAGGGTCGACCCAGCGGCCCAAGAGACCCAGTACTTC; cdr3_aa: CASRVDPAAQETQYF
j_call: TRBJ1-6; clone_size: once; d_call: .; v_call: TRBV6-5; cdr3_nt: TGTGCCAGCGGCGTCGGGAAAAATTCACCCCTCCACTTT; cdr3_aa: CASGVGKNSPLHF
j_call: TRBJ1-5; clone_size: once; d_call: TRBD1; v_call: TRBV28; cdr3_nt: TGTGCCACAAACAGGGGGCGCGGAGGCAATCAGCCCCAGCATTTT; cdr3_aa: CATNRGRGGNQPQHF
j_call: TRBJ2-7; clone_size: .; d_call: TRBD2; v_call: TRBV5-1; cdr3_nt: TGCGCCAGTACCGGGACTAGCAGTTCCTACGAGCAGTACTTC; cdr3_aa: CASTGTSSSYEQYF
j_call: TRBJ1-2; clone_size: .; d_call: TRBD1; v_call: TRBV6-1; cdr3_nt: TGTGCCAGCAGTGAGGGACAGGGGGGTGCCTATGGCTACACCTTC; cdr3_aa: CASSEGQGGAYGYTF
j_call: TRBJ1-1; clone_size: .; d_call: .; v_call: TRBV15; cdr3_nt: TGTGCCACCAGGGCGCCTCAGAGAACAGGGAACACTGAAGCTTTCTTT; cdr3_aa: CATRAPQRTGNTEAFF
j_call: TRBJ1-1; clone_size: .; d_call: TRBD1; v_call: TRBV5-5; cdr3_nt: TGTGCCAGCAGCCGCAGCCAGGGGGTTACTGAAGCTTTCTTT; cdr3_aa: CASSRSQGVTEAFF
j_call: TRBJ1-2; clone_size: few; d_call: .; v_call: TRBV2; cdr3_nt: TGTGCCAGCATCCCCTCGCGAGCGTTCATCTATGGCTACACCTTC; cdr3_aa: CASIPSRAFIYGYTF
j_call: TRBJ2-3; clone_size: .; d_call: .; v_call: TRBV28; cdr3_nt: TGTGCCAGCAGAAGCCTCGCTGAGGTTCCGGCAGATACGCAGTATTTT; cdr3_aa: CASRSLAEVPADTQYF
j_call: TRBJ2-1; clone_size: .; d_call: TRBD2; v_call: TRBV28; cdr3_nt: TGTGCCAGCAGTTCGGTCCCGGGACTAGCGGGAAGTTACAATGAGCAGTTCTTC; cdr3_aa: CASSSVPGLAGSYNEQFF
j_call: TRBJ2-7; clone_size: .; d_call: TRBD1; v_call: TRBV6-5; cdr3_nt: TGTGCCAGCAGCGGCGAGAAGGCAGGGGGCTACGAGCAGTACTTC; cdr3_aa: CASSGEKAGGYEQYF
j_call: TRBJ2-7; clone_size: .; d_call: .; v_call: TRBV19; cdr3_nt: TGTGCCAGTACCCGAACTCACAACCGGGGCTACGAGCAGTACTTC; cdr3_aa: CASTRTHNRGYEQYF
j_call: TRBJ1-5; clone_size: .; d_call: .; v_call: TRBV28; cdr3_nt: TGTGCCAGCAGTCCCCTAATTAACAGGGTGAGCAATCAGCCCCAGCATTTT; cdr3_aa: CASSPLINRVSNQPQHF
j_call: TRBJ2-2; clone_size: .; d_call: TRBD1; v_call: TRBV5-1; cdr3_nt: TGCGCCAGCAACAATCGACAGGGGTATGTCGGGGAGCTGTTTTTT; cdr3_aa: CASNNRQGYVGELFF
j_call: TRBJ2-1; clone_size: .; d_call: TRBD2; v_call: TRBV24-1; cdr3_nt: TGTGCCATCGGGACTAGCGGGAACAATGAGCAGTTCTTC; cdr3_aa: CAIGTSGNNEQFF
j_call: TRBJ2-3; clone_size: .; d_call: .; v_call: TRBV9; cdr3_nt: TGTGCCAGCAGCGTGGGGGCTGGCGCGAGCACAGATACGCAGTATTTT; cdr3_aa: CASSVGAGASTDTQYF
j_call: TRBJ1-5; clone_size: .; d_call: TRBD1; v_call: TRBV12-3/TRBV12-4; cdr3_nt: TGTGCCAGCAGTCAAAACAGGGGGCCCCAGCATTTT; cdr3_aa: CASSQNRGPQHF
j_call: TRBJ1-5; clone_size: .; d_call: .; v_call: TRBV19; cdr3_nt: TGTGCCAGTCGACTGATAGGGAGGGATCAGCCCCAGCATTTT; cdr3_aa: CASRLIGRDQPQHF